This TCR beta chain was sequenced in a study of T-cell memory formation after mild COVID-19. Regarding this clonotype: Its antigen remains unknown.

General observations from the study: Clones contracting over day 15 to 85 were CD4/CD8 balanced, with later expanders leaning CD4+.

TCRdb re-analysed the 5' RACE reads in MiXCR, keeping a single row per CDR3 protein. The sample lists approximately 260,000 distinct CDR3 sequences, around 15% occurring once. The V end was cut by 4 bases, the J end by 7 bases, with 11 bases between. The length of the CDR3 is 12 residues. Germline values: CDR1 SGHDT, CDR2 YYEEEE. The chain has TRBV5-6 and TRBJ2-5; D may be TRBD2 (6 bases). The sequencing input was PBMCs or a T cell subset sorted from them (not recorded which). The TCR comes from a man aged 18 to 30 who had mild COVID-19 (a few samples of this study predate the infection). Cell type and time point are not known. For the CDR3, the DNA is TGTGCCAGCAGCCGGGGGTCACGGACCCAGTACTTC. It yields the protein CASSRGSRTQYF.